This TCR beta chain was identified during a study of T cell responses to AZD1222 COVID-19 vaccine. Study-wide points: Most donors were white British and more were female, and clonal diversity was possibly underestimated. After the peak T cell response, and only then, were repertoires sampled.

Per the germline V gene, CDR1 is SGHNT and CDR2 is YYREEE (reference sequence). The V gene lost 2 bases and the J gene lost 0 bases, with 18 bases spanning the gap. This CDR3 spans 19 amino acids. TCRdb keeps only in-frame clones here, not all; method: immunoSEQ multiplex PCR. This sample has 75,000 to 100,000 clones, with roughly nine tenths found just once. Second-dose groups at about 4 or about 12 weeks were pooled. About this clone: Its specificity is not known.

This chain joins TRBV5-4 and TRBJ2-6, with D perhaps matching TRBD1 or TRBD2 (7 bases each). Sequenced here: peripheral blood, sampled 28 days after the second AZD1222 dose. The clonotype comes from an adult who received the AZD1222 COVID-19 vaccine. The CDR3 coding sequence is TGTGCCAGCAGCTTTGGGGGCGGGGGACAGATCTCTGGGGCCAACGTCCTGACTTTC. Amino acids: CASSFGGGGQISGANVLTF.